The rows below give T cell receptor beta chains drawn from one sample of a study of blood T cell repertoires in COVID-19. Here immunoSEQ multiplex PCR was the method, and the copy in TCRdb shows in-frame clones only, minus some. The sample carries just over 650,000 clones, around 89% recorded once. What was sequenced was peripheral blood. These receptor sequences come from a woman younger than 30 with acute or convalescent COVID-19. CDR3s include the opening cysteine and the closing phenylalanine or tryptophan. The order of the fields is J gene, clone size, V gene, D gene, CDR3 DNA, CDR3 protein. A D gene is named only where the DNA matches it firmly. Expanded clones get a size class; other rows say once, few or many, or leave the size out.

TRBJ2-1	.	TRBV9	.	TGTGCCAGCAGCGTAGAGACAGGAGGTTATGAGCAGTTCTTC	CASSVETGGYEQFF
TRBJ1-1	once	TRBV19	.	TGTGCCAGTACTCATCCGGGGGGGGTTGCTGAAGCTTTCTTT	CASTHPGGVAEAFF
TRBJ2-2	once	TRBV7-2	.	TGTGCCAGCAGCTTATTTAGCGGTAACACCGGGGAGCTGTTTTTT	CASSLFSGNTGELFF
TRBJ2-1	.	TRBV20-1	.	TGCAGTGCCCCGTACAATGAGCAGTTCTTC	CSAPYNEQFF
TRBJ1-6	.	TRBV19	.	TGTGCCAGTAGTTTCAGGGGTTTCTCACCCCTCCACTTT	CASSFRGFSPLHF
TRBJ1-6	once	TRBV2	.	TGTGCCACCAGAGTGGGAGGGGTTAATTCACCCCTCCACTTT	CATRVGGVNSPLHF
TRBJ1-4	.	TRBV18	TRBD1	TGTGCCAGCTCACCACCCTCGGGGACAGAAAATAATGAAAAACTGTTTTTT	CASSPPSGTENNEKLFF
TRBJ2-1	.	TRBV4-1	.	TGCGCCAGCAGCCAAGATCGTTCACCGAACAAGAATGAGCAGTTCTTC	CASSQDRSPNKNEQFF
TRBJ2-3	.	TRBV9	.	TGTGCCAGCAGCGTAGGAGCAGGGTCAACAGATACGCAGTATTTT	CASSVGAGSTDTQYF
TRBJ2-1	.	TRBV19	.	TGTGCCAGTAGTATCCACTACAATGAGCAGTTCTTC	CASSIHYNEQFF
TRBJ1-2	.	TRBV19	.	TGTGCCAGTAGTGTGACAGTACACTATGGCTACACCTTC	CASSVTVHYGYTF
TRBJ2-7	.	TRBV7-9	.	TGTGCCAGCAGCTTAGGGGTAGGGAGCTCCTACGAGCAGTACTTC	CASSLGVGSSYEQYF
TRBJ1-2	.	TRBV27	.	TGTGCCAGCAGCGTCGGGGGATTTAACTATGGCTACACCTTC	CASSVGGFNYGYTF
TRBJ1-2	.	TRBV24-1	.	TGTGCCACCAGTGAACAGTGGCAGAACTATGGCTACACCTTC	CATSEQWQNYGYTF